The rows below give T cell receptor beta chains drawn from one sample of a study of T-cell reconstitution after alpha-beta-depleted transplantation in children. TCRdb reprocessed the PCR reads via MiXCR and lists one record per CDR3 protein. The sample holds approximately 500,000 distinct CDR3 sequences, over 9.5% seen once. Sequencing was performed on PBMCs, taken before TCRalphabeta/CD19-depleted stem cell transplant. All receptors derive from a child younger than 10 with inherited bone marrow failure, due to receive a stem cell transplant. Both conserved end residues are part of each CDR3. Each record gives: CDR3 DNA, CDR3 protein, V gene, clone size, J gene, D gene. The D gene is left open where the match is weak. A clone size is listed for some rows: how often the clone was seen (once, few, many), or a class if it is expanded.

TGTGCCAGCACCCCGACAGGGGTGGTTGAAAAACTGTTTTTT,CASTPTGVVEKLFF,TRBV28,many,TRBJ1-4,TRBD1
TGCAGTGCTAGAGATGTAGCGGGGGTAGAGACCCAGTACTTC,CSARDVAGVETQYF,TRBV20-1,.,TRBJ2-5,TRBD2
TGCGCCAGCAGCCAAGGGGTGGTAGCGGGACTATACAATGAGCAGTTCTTC,CASSQGVVAGLYNEQFF,TRBV4-3,few,TRBJ2-1,TRBD2
TGTGCCAGCAGCTTAGAGGCAGGGAGGAACTATGGCTACACCTTC,CASSLEAGRNYGYTF,TRBV7-8,many,TRBJ1-2,.
TGCAGTGCTGATTCCCGGGGAGGGCCCAAGTACGAGCAGTACTTC,CSADSRGGPKYEQYF,TRBV20-1,few,TRBJ2-7,TRBD2
TGTGCCAGCAGTTACTCTCCCACAACCGTGCAGTATTTT,CASSYSPTTVQYF,TRBV6-6,few,TRBJ2-3,.
TGTGCCAGCAGCCGGGACGGCGAATTCAATGAGCAGTTCTTC,CASSRDGEFNEQFF,TRBV13,.,TRBJ2-1,.
TGTGCCAGCAGCCCTCGCGTGGGGGGGCTCGAGACCCAGTACTTC,CASSPRVGGLETQYF,TRBV28,few,TRBJ2-5,.
TGTGCCAGCAGTTTTGGGGGACAGACCTACGAGCAGTACTTC,CASSFGGQTYEQYF,TRBV12-3/TRBV12-4,many,TRBJ2-7,TRBD1
TGTGCCACTGGGAGGGGGGACAGGTGGTCTGGCTACACCTTC,CATGRGDRWSGYTF,TRBV7-9,many,TRBJ1-2,TRBD1
TGTGCCAGCAGTTGGGACGGGACTGCCCAAGAGACCCAGTACTTC,CASSWDGTAQETQYF,TRBV28,many,TRBJ2-5,.
TGCGCAAGCAGCCAACGGGGACTAGCCGGCTACGAGCAGTACTTC,CASSQRGLAGYEQYF,TRBV4-1,many,TRBJ2-7,TRBD2
TGTGCCAGCAGTTTTGCAGGGGGCGCGAGCTACGAGCAGTACTTC,CASSFAGGASYEQYF,TRBV12-3/TRBV12-4,many,TRBJ2-7,TRBD1
TGTGCCAGTAGTATAGATCACCCAGGACGAGCGGCTTACGATGAGCAGTTCTTC,CASSIDHPGRAAYDEQFF,TRBV19,few,TRBJ2-1,.
TGCAGTGCTCGGGGATCCATTTACAATGAGCAGTTCTTC,CSARGSIYNEQFF,TRBV20-1,many,TRBJ2-1,.
TGCAGCGTTGAAGTTGAGGCAGGGGGGACCGGGGAGCTGTTTTTT,CSVEVEAGGTGELFF,TRBV29-1,many,TRBJ2-2,.
TGCAGCTATAGGGCTCCTCTTGGGGGTGAGCAGTTCTTC,CSYRAPLGGEQFF,TRBV29-1,many,TRBJ2-1,.
TGTGCCAGCAGTTACTCGCGACTCCTCAACACCGGGGAGCTGTTTTTT,CASSYSRLLNTGELFF,TRBV6-5,few,TRBJ2-2,.
TGCAGTGTTCTACGGGGGGTCTACTATAATTCACCCCTCCACTTT,CSVLRGVYYNSPLHF,TRBV20-1,many,TRBJ1-6,.
TGTGCCAGCACCCGGACGGAGAACACTGAAGCTTTCTTT,CASTRTENTEAFF,TRBV6-2/TRBV6-3,many,TRBJ1-1,.
TGTGCCAGCAGCTGGTGGGGTACGAGGGGTGAAGCTTTCTTT,CASSWWGTRGEAFF,TRBV5-6,.,TRBJ1-1,.
TGTGCCACCAGTGATGTGGGACTCTACGAGCAGTACTTC,CATSDVGLYEQYF,TRBV24-1,many,TRBJ2-7,.
TGTGCCAGCAGTTCGGGCCAAGGATTCACCGGGGAGCTGTTTTTT,CASSSGQGFTGELFF,TRBV6-5,many,TRBJ2-2,.
TGCAGCGCCCTCGGGCTGTACGAGCAGTACTTC,CSALGLYEQYF,TRBV29-1,many,TRBJ2-7,.
TGCAGCGTTGGGGGGTGGACAGTTTCGGATAACTATGGCTACACCTTC,CSVGGWTVSDNYGYTF,TRBV29-1,.,TRBJ1-2,.
TGTGCCAGCAGAACGTCTAGCCATTTTTCAGATACGCAGTATTTT,CASRTSSHFSDTQYF,TRBV2,few,TRBJ2-3,.
TGTGCCAGCAGCTTTACGGGACTATGGAGCGATGAGCAGTTCTTC,CASSFTGLWSDEQFF,TRBV7-8,.,TRBJ2-1,TRBD2
TGTGCCAGCAGCCAAGACGGTGCCTACGAGCAGTACTTC,CASSQDGAYEQYF,TRBV4-2,many,TRBJ2-7,.
TGTGCCAGCAGACTAGCGGGGAATCCCTACGAGCAGTACTTC,CASRLAGNPYEQYF,TRBV5-6,many,TRBJ2-7,TRBD2
TGTGCCAGCAGAATAGACAGGTCCCACGAGCAGTACTTC,CASRIDRSHEQYF,TRBV6-1,many,TRBJ2-7,.
TGTGCCAGCAGCTTTAGCGGGAGCGACTACGAGCAGTACTTC,CASSFSGSDYEQYF,TRBV7-8,many,TRBJ2-7,TRBD2
TGCGCCAGCAGCCAAGAAACTAGCGGGAGCTCTGGGGCCAACGTCCTGACTTTC,CASSQETSGSSGANVLTF,TRBV4-3,few,TRBJ2-6,TRBD2
TGCAGTGCTAGAGATCCATCCCGGGCAGATACGCAGTATTTT,CSARDPSRADTQYF,TRBV20-1,many,TRBJ2-3,.
TGTGCCAGCGCCGCCGCAGGACTAGCGTTCTACGAGCAGTACTTC,CASAAAGLAFYEQYF,TRBV5-6,many,TRBJ2-7,TRBD2
TGTGCCAGCAGCGTAGACCCCCGGACAGGGTATGGCTACACCTTC,CASSVDPRTGYGYTF,TRBV9,many,TRBJ1-2,TRBD1
TGTGCCAGCCTCGTAGGGTGGACAGATACGCAGTATTTT,CASLVGWTDTQYF,TRBV7-9,many,TRBJ2-3,.
TGTGCCTGGACCCTGAGGGCCTACAATGAGCAGTTCTTC,CAWTLRAYNEQFF,TRBV30,.,TRBJ2-1,.
TGTGCCAGCAGCTTAGTTACAACCGGGGAGCTGTTTTTT,CASSLVTTGELFF,TRBV7-2,many,TRBJ2-2,.
TGTGCCAGCAGTGAATCCCCAGGGACCTTCTATGGCTACACCTTC,CASSESPGTFYGYTF,TRBV2,many,TRBJ1-2,.
TGCGCCAGCAGCCGCGACGCCCCGGGACAGTTGAGCATTCAGTACTTC,CASSRDAPGQLSIQYF,TRBV4-3,few,TRBJ2-4,TRBD1
TGTGCCAGCAGCTTCGGCCCTGACTCCCTCTACGAGCAGTACTTT,CASSFGPDSLYEQYF,TRBV5-6,.,TRBJ2-7,.
TGTGCCAGCAGTTACGGAGGGTTGGGGTATACGCAGTATTTT,CASSYGGLGYTQYF,TRBV6-5,.,TRBJ2-3,.
TGCGCCAGCAGCTCCCAAGGGGGACACGAGCAGTACTTC,CASSSQGGHEQYF,TRBV5-1,many,TRBJ2-7,.
TGCAGTGCTCTACCCTTTAGCGGGAGCGGGGATACGCAGTATTTT,CSALPFSGSGDTQYF,TRBV20-1,many,TRBJ2-3,TRBD2
TGTGCCAGCAGTTTAATACTAGCGGACACCGGGGAGCTGTTTTTT,CASSLILADTGELFF,TRBV28,many,TRBJ2-2,TRBD2
TGTGCCAGCAGTTCCACTCCGGGACTAGCATGGTACAATGAGCAGTTCTTC,CASSSTPGLAWYNEQFF,TRBV12-3/TRBV12-4,many,TRBJ2-1,TRBD2
TGTGCCAGCACCAGGGACCCCCGGAAGGGGTCACCCCTCCACTTT,CASTRDPRKGSPLHF,TRBV9,many,TRBJ1-6,.
TGCGCCAGCAGCTTGGGACTAGCGGGAGGCCATTACAATGAGCAGTTCTTC,CASSLGLAGGHYNEQFF,TRBV5-1,many,TRBJ2-1,TRBD2
TGTGCCAGCAGTTACCGGACTAGCGGGGGGGACAATGAGCAGTTCTTC,CASSYRTSGGDNEQFF,TRBV6-2/TRBV6-3,many,TRBJ2-1,TRBD2
TGTGCCAGCAGCCACGGACAGCTCTTAGAAGCTTTCTTT,CASSHGQLLEAFF,TRBV7-9,many,TRBJ1-1,.
TGCGCCAGCAGCCAAGATCTGGCAGGACTAGCGGGTCCTGGTGAGCAGTTCTTC,CASSQDLAGLAGPGEQFF,TRBV4-3,few,TRBJ2-1,TRBD2
TGTGCCAGCAGTCCGGGCCTCCTCTCCAACTATGGCTACACCTTC,CASSPGLLSNYGYTF,TRBV12-3/TRBV12-4,.,TRBJ1-2,.
TGTGCCAGCAGCCCAGGGACTAGCGGGAGAACAGATACGCAGTATTTT,CASSPGTSGRTDTQYF,TRBV4-2,many,TRBJ2-3,TRBD2
TGTGCCAGCAGCCGGTGGGGGTTCGCCGTTCAATCCTACGAGCAGTACTTC,CASSRWGFAVQSYEQYF,TRBV3-1,many,TRBJ2-7,.
TGTGCCTGGAAGGAACAGGGGCCCTCCTACGAGCAGTACTTC,CAWKEQGPSYEQYF,TRBV30,few,TRBJ2-7,TRBD1
TGCAGTGCCGAGGGCCCGGGGGCTCAGCCCCAGCATTTT,CSAEGPGAQPQHF,TRBV20-1,many,TRBJ1-5,.
TGCGCCAGCAGCGGCACAGGGCCTGGGACCGGGGAGCTGTTTTTT,CASSGTGPGTGELFF,TRBV5-1,many,TRBJ2-2,.